The rows below give T cell receptor beta chains drawn from one sample of a study of blood T cells in healthy people across ages. Each CDR3 protein is one row after TCRdb ran MiXCR on the 5' RACE reads. The sample has some 1.7 million distinct CDR3 sequences, 28% seen once; the top ten hold roughly 8%. The sample taken for sequencing was blood. These receptors all stem from a woman aged 25 to 39 in good health. CDR3s include the opening cysteine and the closing phenylalanine or tryptophan. Fields, in order: V gene, clone size, J gene, D gene, CDR3 DNA, CDR3 protein. The D gene is left open where the match is weak. Clone size appears in some rows only: once, few, many, or a class for an expanded clone.

v_call: TRBV28; clone_size: few; j_call: TRBJ1-6; d_call: -; cdr3_nt: TGTGCCAGCAGATTTAGGACGGCCTATAATTCACCCCTCCACTTT; cdr3_aa: CASRFRTAYNSPLHF
v_call: TRBV7-9; clone_size: few; j_call: TRBJ2-7; d_call: -; cdr3_nt: TGTGCCAGCAAGATGACAGGCCCCCACGAGCAGTACTTC; cdr3_aa: CASKMTGPHEQYF
v_call: TRBV20-1; clone_size: many; j_call: TRBJ2-1; d_call: TRBD1; cdr3_nt: TGCAGTGCTAGGGACAGGGGGCAATACAATGAGCAGTTCTTC; cdr3_aa: CSARDRGQYNEQFF
v_call: TRBV12-3/TRBV12-4; clone_size: -; j_call: TRBJ1-2; d_call: TRBD1; cdr3_nt: TGTGCCAGCAGAGAGGGGGCGCGGTCTACTAGTTATGGCTACACCTTC; cdr3_aa: CASREGARSTSYGYTF
v_call: TRBV7-6; clone_size: few; j_call: TRBJ1-2; d_call: -; cdr3_nt: TGTGCCAGCAGCTTCAATAGAAGGGGGGCTGGCTACACCTTC; cdr3_aa: CASSFNRRGAGYTF
v_call: TRBV10-3; clone_size: many; j_call: TRBJ2-5; d_call: TRBD2; cdr3_nt: TGTGCCATCAGTGATAGCGGGGAAGAGACCCAGTACTTC; cdr3_aa: CAISDSGEETQYF
v_call: TRBV30; clone_size: -; j_call: TRBJ2-2; d_call: TRBD2; cdr3_nt: TGTGCCTGGAGTGCAGCTAGCGGGACTTTTAACACCGGGGAGCTGTTTTTT; cdr3_aa: CAWSAASGTFNTGELFF
v_call: TRBV2; clone_size: -; j_call: TRBJ1-2; d_call: -; cdr3_nt: TGTGCCAGCAGTGTTGGTGGCTACACCTTC; cdr3_aa: CASSVGGYTF
v_call: TRBV10-3; clone_size: -; j_call: TRBJ1-1; d_call: -; cdr3_nt: TGTGCCATCAGCGCGACGGTAGATAGGGCTGAAGCTTTCTTT; cdr3_aa: CAISATVDRAEAFF
v_call: TRBV15; clone_size: many; j_call: TRBJ2-5; d_call: TRBD2; cdr3_nt: TGTGCCACCAAGGCTCCAGCGGGAGACGTGGAGACCCAGTACTTC; cdr3_aa: CATKAPAGDVETQYF
v_call: TRBV10-3; clone_size: few; j_call: TRBJ2-3; d_call: -; cdr3_nt: TGTGCCATCAAAGATTGGCGGGATACGCAGTATTTT; cdr3_aa: CAIKDWRDTQYF
v_call: TRBV7-2; clone_size: few; j_call: TRBJ2-2; d_call: -; cdr3_nt: TGTGCCAGCAGCCATCAACTTAGATCGAACACCGGGGAGCTGTTTTTT; cdr3_aa: CASSHQLRSNTGELFF
v_call: TRBV27; clone_size: many; j_call: TRBJ2-7; d_call: -; cdr3_nt: TGTGCCAGCAGTTTATCCCGCGGGGACGAGCAGTACTTC; cdr3_aa: CASSLSRGDEQYF
v_call: TRBV12-3/TRBV12-4; clone_size: -; j_call: TRBJ2-1; d_call: -; cdr3_nt: TGTGCCAGCAGTTCTAGCGACCAAGAGACCCAGTTCTTC; cdr3_aa: CASSSSDQETQFF
v_call: TRBV4-1; clone_size: -; j_call: TRBJ2-3; d_call: TRBD2; cdr3_nt: TGCGCCAGCAGCCGAGACCCTATAGCGGGGGGATCGTCAGATACGCAGTATTTT; cdr3_aa: CASSRDPIAGGSSDTQYF
v_call: TRBV20-1; clone_size: -; j_call: TRBJ2-3; d_call: TRBD2; cdr3_nt: TGCAGTGCCCGGAGATCCCTGGGGGGGGGTAGCAGCTCCACAGATACGCAGTATTTT; cdr3_aa: CSARRSLGGGSSSTDTQYF
v_call: TRBV6-5; clone_size: -; j_call: TRBJ2-7; d_call: -; cdr3_nt: TGTGCCAGCAAGTGGAACAGGGACGGTCACGAGCAGTACTTC; cdr3_aa: CASKWNRDGHEQYF